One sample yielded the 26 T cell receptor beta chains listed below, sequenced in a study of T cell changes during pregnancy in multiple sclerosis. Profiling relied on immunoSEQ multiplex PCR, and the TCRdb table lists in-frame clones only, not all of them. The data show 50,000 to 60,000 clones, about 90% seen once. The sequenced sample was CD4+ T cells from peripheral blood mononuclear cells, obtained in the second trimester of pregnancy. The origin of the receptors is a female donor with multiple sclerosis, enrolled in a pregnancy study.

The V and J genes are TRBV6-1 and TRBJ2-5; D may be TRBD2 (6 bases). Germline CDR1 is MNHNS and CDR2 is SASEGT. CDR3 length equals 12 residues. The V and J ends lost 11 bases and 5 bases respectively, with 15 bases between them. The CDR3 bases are TGTGCCGGGCGGGGAGACGAGGAGACCCAGTACTTC. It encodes CAGRGDEETQYF.

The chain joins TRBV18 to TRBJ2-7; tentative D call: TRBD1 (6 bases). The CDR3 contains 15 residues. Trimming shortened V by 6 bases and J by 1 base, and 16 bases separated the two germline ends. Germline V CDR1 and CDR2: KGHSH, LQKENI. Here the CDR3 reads CASSEQGGGSYEQYF. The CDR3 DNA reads TGTGCCAGCTCCGAACAGGGTGGGGGTTCCTACGAGCAGTACTTC.

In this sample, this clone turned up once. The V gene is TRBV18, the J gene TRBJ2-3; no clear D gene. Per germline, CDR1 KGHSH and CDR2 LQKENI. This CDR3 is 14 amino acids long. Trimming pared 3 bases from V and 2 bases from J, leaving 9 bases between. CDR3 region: CASSPLASTDTQYF. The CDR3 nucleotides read TGTGCCAGCTCACCCTTGGCCTCCACAGATACGCAGTATTTT.

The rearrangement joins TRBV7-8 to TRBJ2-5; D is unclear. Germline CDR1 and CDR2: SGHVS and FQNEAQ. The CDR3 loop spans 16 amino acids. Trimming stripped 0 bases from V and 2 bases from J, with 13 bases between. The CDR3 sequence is CASSLARQLTQETQYF. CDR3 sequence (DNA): TGTGCCAGCAGCTTAGCGCGACAACTTACTCAAGAGACCCAGTACTTC.

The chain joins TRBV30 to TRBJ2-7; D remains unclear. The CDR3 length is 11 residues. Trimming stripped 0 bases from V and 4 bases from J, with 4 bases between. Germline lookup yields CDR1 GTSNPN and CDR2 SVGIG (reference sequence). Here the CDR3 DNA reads TGTGCCTGGAGTGTTCAGTACGAGCAGTACTTC. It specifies CAWSVQYEQYF.

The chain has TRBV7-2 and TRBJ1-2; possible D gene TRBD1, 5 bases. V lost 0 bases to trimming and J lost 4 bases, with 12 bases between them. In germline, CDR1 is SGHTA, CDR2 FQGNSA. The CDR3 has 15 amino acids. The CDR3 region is CASSLAAGIPYGYTF. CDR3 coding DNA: TGTGCCAGCAGCTTAGCTGCAGGGATCCCCTATGGCTACACCTTC.

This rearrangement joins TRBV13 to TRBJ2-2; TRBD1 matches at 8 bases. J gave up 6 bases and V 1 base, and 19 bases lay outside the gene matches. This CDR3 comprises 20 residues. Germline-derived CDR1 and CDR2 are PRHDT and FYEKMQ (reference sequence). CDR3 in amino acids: CASSLEGWRGGTGVSGELFF. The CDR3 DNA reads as TGTGCCAGCAGCTTAGAGGGATGGCGGGGCGGGACAGGCGTTTCCGGGGAGCTGTTTTTT.

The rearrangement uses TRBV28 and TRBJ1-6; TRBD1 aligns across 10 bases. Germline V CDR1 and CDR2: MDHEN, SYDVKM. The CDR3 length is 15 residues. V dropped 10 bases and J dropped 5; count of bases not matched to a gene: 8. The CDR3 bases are TGTGCCACTCAGACAGGGGGCAAGGATAATTCACCCCTCCACTTT. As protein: CATQTGGKDNSPLHF.

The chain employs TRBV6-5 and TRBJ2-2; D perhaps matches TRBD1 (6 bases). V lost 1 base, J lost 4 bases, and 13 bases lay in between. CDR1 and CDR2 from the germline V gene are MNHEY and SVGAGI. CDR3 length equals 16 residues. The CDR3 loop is CASSYFAGAGTGELFF. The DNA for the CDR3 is TGTGCCAGCAGTTACTTCGCAGGGGCAGGCACCGGGGAGCTGTTTTTT.

In nucleotides, the CDR3 is TGTGCCAGCAGAAGAGGGTATGGCTACACCTTC. This codes for CASRRGYGYTF. This rearrangement joins TRBV6-5 to TRBJ1-2; no clear D gene. Trimming removed 6 bases at V and 5 bases at J, with 7 bases between. Germline V gene sequence: CDR1 MNHEY, CDR2 SVGAGI. The CDR3 is made up of 11 amino acids.

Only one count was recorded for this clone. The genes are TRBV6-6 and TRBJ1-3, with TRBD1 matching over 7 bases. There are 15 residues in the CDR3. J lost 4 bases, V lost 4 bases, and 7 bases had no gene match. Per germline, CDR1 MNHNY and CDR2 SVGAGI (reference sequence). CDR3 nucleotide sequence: TGTGCCAGCAGTTTCGACAGGGTGAGAGGAAACACCATATATTTT. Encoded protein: CASSFDRVRGNTIYF.

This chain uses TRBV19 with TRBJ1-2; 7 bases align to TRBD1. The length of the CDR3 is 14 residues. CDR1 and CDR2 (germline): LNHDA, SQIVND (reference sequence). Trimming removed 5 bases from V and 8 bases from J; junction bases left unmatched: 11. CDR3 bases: TGTGCCAGTAGTCCAGACAGGGCATTCGGGGGCTACACCTTC. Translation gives CASSPDRAFGGYTF. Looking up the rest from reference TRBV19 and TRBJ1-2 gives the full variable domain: DGGITQSPKYLFRKEGQNVTLSCEQNLNHDAMYWYRQDPGQGLRLIYYSQIVNDFQKGDIAEGYSVSREKKESFPLTVTSAQKNPTAFYLCASSPDRAFGGYTFGSGTRLTVV.

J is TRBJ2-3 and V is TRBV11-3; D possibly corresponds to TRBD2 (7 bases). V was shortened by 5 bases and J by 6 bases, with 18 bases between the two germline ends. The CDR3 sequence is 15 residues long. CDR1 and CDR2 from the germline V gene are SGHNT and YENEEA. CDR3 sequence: CASSRVTGGLDTQYF. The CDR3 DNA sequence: TGTGCCAGCAGCCGTGTTACGGGGGGCCTGGATACGCAGTATTTT.

The chain's CDR3 is CASQGGSNQPQHF. The CDR3 coding sequence is TGTGCCAGCCAGGGGGGAAGCAATCAGCCCCAGCATTTT. The chain joins TRBV2 to TRBJ1-5; 7 nucleotides align to TRBD1. CDR3 length: 13 residues. Germline V gives CDR1 SNHLY, CDR2 FYNNEI. Trimming removed 8 bases from V and 1 base from J; junction bases left unmatched: 2.

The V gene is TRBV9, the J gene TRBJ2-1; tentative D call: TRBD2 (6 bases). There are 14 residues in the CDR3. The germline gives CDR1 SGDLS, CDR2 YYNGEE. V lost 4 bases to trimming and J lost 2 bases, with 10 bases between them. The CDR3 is CASSPGGTYNEQFF. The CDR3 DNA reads TGTGCCAGCAGCCCCGGGGGAACCTACAATGAGCAGTTCTTC.

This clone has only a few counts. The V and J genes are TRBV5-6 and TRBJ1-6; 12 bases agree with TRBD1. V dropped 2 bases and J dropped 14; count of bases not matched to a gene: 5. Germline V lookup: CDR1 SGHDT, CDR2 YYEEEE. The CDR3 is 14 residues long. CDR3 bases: TGTGCCAGCAGCTTAGGGACAGGGGGCCTAGCCCTCCACTTT. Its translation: CASSLGTGGLALHF.

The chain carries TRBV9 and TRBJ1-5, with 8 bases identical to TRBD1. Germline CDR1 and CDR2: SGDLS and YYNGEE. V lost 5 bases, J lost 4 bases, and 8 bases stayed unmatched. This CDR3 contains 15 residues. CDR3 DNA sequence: TGTGCCAGCAGTCCAGGGGGCAGGCCTAATCAGCCCCAGCATTTT. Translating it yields CASSPGGRPNQPQHF. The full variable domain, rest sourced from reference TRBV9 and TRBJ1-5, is DSGVTQTPKHLITATGQRVTLRCSPRSGDLSVYWYQQSLDQGLQFLIQYYNGEERAKGNILERFSAQQFPDLHSELNLSSLELGDSALYFCASSPGGRPNQPQHFGDGTRLSIL.

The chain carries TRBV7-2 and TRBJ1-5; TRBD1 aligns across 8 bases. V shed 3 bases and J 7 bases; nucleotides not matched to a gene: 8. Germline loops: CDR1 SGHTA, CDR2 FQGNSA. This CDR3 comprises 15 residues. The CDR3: CASSFRTGQGQPQHF. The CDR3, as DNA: TGTGCCAGCAGCTTCCGGACAGGGCAGGGGCAGCCCCAGCATTTT. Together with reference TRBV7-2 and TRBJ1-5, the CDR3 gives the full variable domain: GAGVSQSPSNKVTEKGKDVELRCDPISGHTALYWYRQSLGQGLEFLIYFQGNSAPDKSGLPSDRFSAERTGGSVSTLTIQRTQQEDSAVYLCASSFRTGQGQPQHFGDGTRLSIL.

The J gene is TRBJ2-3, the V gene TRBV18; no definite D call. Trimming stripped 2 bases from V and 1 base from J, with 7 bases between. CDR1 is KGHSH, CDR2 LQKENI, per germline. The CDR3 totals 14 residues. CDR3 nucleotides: TGTGCCAGCTCACCAATAACAGGCACAGATACGCAGTATTTT. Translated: CASSPITGTDTQYF.

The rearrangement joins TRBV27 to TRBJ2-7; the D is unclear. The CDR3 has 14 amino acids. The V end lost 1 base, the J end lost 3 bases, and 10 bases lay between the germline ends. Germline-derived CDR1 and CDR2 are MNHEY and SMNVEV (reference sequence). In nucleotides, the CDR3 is TGTGCCAGCAGTTTATTTGGTCTTAGCTACGAGCAGTACTTC. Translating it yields CASSLFGLSYEQYF.

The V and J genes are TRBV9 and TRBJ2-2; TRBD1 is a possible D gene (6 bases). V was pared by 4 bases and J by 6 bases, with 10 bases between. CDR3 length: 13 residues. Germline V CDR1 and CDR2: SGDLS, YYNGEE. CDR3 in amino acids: CASSRGGPGELFF. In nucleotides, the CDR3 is TGTGCCAGCAGCAGAGGGGGTCCCGGGGAGCTGTTTTTT. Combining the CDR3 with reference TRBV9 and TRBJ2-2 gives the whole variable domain DSGVTQTPKHLITATGQRVTLRCSPRSGDLSVYWYQQSLDQGLQFLIQYYNGEERAKGNILERFSAQQFPDLHSELNLSSLELGDSALYFCASSRGGPGELFFGEGSRLTVL.

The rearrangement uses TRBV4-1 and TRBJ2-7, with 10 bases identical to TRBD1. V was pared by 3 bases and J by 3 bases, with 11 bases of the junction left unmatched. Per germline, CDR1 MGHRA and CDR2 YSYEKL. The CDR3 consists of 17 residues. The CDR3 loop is CASSQTGGQLRDYEQYF. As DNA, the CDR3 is TGCGCCAGCAGCCAGACAGGGGGCCAACTTAGGGACTACGAGCAGTACTTC.

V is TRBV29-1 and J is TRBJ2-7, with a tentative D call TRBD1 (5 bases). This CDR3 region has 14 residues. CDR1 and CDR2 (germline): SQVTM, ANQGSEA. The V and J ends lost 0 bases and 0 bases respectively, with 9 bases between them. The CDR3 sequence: CSVEDRAGSYEQYF. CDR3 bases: TGCAGCGTTGAAGACAGGGCTGGCTCCTACGAGCAGTACTTC.

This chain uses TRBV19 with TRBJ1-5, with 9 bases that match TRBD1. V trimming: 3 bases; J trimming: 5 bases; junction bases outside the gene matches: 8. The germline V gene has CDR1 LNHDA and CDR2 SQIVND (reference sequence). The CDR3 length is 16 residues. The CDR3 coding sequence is TGTGCCAGTAGTATTCCCGGGACAGGGAGATATCAGCCCCAGCATTTT. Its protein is CASSIPGTGRYQPQHF. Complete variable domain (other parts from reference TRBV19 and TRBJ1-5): DGGITQSPKYLFRKEGQNVTLSCEQNLNHDAMYWYRQDPGQGLRLIYYSQIVNDFQKGDIAEGYSVSREKKESFPLTVTSAQKNPTAFYLCASSIPGTGRYQPQHFGDGTRLSIL.

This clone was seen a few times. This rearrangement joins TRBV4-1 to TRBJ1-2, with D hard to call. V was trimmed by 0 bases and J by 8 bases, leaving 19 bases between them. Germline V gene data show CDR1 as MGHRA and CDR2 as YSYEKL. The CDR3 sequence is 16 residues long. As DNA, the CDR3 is TGCGCCAGCAGCCAAGACTCGCTCATGGGAGGGTCCGGCTACACCTTC. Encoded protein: CASSQDSLMGGSGYTF.

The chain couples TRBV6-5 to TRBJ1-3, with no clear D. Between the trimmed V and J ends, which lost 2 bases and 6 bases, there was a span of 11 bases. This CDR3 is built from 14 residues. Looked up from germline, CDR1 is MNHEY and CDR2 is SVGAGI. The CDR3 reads CASSYIGEENTIYF. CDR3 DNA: TGTGCCAGCAGTTACATCGGGGAAGAAAACACCATATATTTT.